A single sample is the source of the 4 T cell receptor beta chains below, sequenced in a study of blood T cell repertoires in COVID-19. Generated by immunoSEQ multiplex PCR, the TCRdb table keeps only in-frame clones and is missing some. The sample consists of roughly 35,000 clones, around 73% of them appearing once. Sample: peripheral blood. Receptor source: an elderly man with acute or convalescent COVID-19.

This clone was found once. This chain uses TRBV7-2 with TRBJ2-3, with D perhaps matching TRBD2 (6 bases). The V gene's germline CDR1 is SGHTA and CDR2 FQGNSA. There are 15 residues in the CDR3. The V end lost 1 base, the J end lost 6 bases, and 14 bases lay between the germline ends. For the CDR3, the DNA is TGTGCCAGCAGCTTAGGATACGGGGAGGTTGATACGCAGTATTTT. Translating gives CASSLGYGEVDTQYF.

The chain joins TRBV4-3 to TRBJ2-1; 9 bases agree with TRBD2. Losses at the gene ends were 3 bases for V and 6 bases for J; bases not matched to a gene: 9. This CDR3 spans 16 amino acids. CDR1 and CDR2 (germline): LGHNA, YSLEER. The CDR3 bases are TGCGCCAGCAGCCAGCCAAGGGCTAGCGGGACCAATGAGCAGTTCTTC. It is translated as CASSQPRASGTNEQFF.

This chain connects TRBV6-5 to TRBJ1-5; D is ambiguous. Germline CDR1 is MNHEY and CDR2 is SVGAGI. With 6 bases removed from V and 6 bases from J, the gap between germline ends came to 12 bases. CDR3 size: 13 residues. CDR3 coding DNA: TGTGCCAGCAGGAACCTCGCGGGTCAGCCCCAGCATTTT. Translated, it gives CASRNLAGQPQHF.

V is TRBV5-1 and J is TRBJ1-6; a weak D match, TRBD1 (6 bases). CDR3 length: 15 amino acids. Trimming removed 4 bases from V and 7 bases from J, with 15 bases in between. Germline values: CDR1 SGHRS, CDR2 YFSETQ. The CDR3 is CASSAQQGSNSPLHF. CDR3 bases: TGCGCCAGCAGCGCCCAACAGGGTTCAAATTCACCCCTCCACTTT.